The 20 T cell receptor beta chains presented below share a single source sample, sequenced in a study of shared clonotypes between healthy human individuals. Some clones are missing from TCRdb's copy, which holds only in-frame ones; the method was immunoSEQ multiplex PCR. This repertoire shows fewer than 500,000 clones, roughly 85% found once; its top ten account for approximately 13%. Sample: PBMCs. The receptors stem from a woman between 35 and 50 years old in good health. Some clones in this sample may be carry-over from other donors' samples.

Remarks on this clone: Other DNA sequences of this sample code for an identical CDR3. The chain is built from TRBV5-4 and TRBJ2-7; D call uncertain. The CDR3 is 12 residues long. Between the trimmed V and J ends, which lost 1 base and 3 bases, there was a span of 5 bases. Per germline, CDR1 SGHNT and CDR2 YYREEE (reference sequence). CDR3 in amino acids: CASSLSGYEQYF. CDR3 nucleotides: TGTGCCAGCAGCTTGTCAGGCTACGAGCAGTACTTC.

This chain connects TRBV7-8 to TRBJ2-7, with a tentative D call TRBD1 (6 bases). Trimming stripped 5 bases from V and 4 bases from J, with 18 bases between. The germline V gene has CDR1 SGHVS and CDR2 FQNEAQ. The CDR3 loop spans 15 amino acids. CDR3 in amino acids: CASSLPQGRSYEQYF. The DNA of the CDR3 is TGTGCCAGCAGCCTTCCCCAGGGGCGGAGTTACGAGCAGTACTTC.

This clone was picked up many times. In DNA, the CDR3 is TGTGCCAGCAGCTCCAACGGGGGACAGGGGCAGCCCCAGCATTTT. As protein: CASSSNGGQGQPQHF. This rearrangement joins TRBV7-3 to TRBJ1-5, with 10 bases matching TRBD1. The junction had 7 bases not matched to a gene; V was cut back by 4 bases and J by 7 bases. The CDR3 is 15 amino acids. CDR1 is SGHTA and CDR2 is FQGTGA in the germline V gene.

This chain uses TRBV9 with TRBJ2-1; 8 nucleotides line up with TRBD1. The V gene end was trimmed by 4 bases and the J gene end by 9 bases; junction bases not matched to a gene: 18. The CDR3 totals 17 residues. Germline CDR1 is SGDLS and CDR2 is YYNGEE. The CDR3 reads CASSSGGRAKQGVEQFF. The CDR3 bases are TGTGCCAGCAGCTCAGGGGGCCGGGCCAAGCAAGGGGTTGAGCAGTTCTTC.

The rearrangement joins TRBV6-1 to TRBJ2-5; D unclear. V shed 2 bases and J shed 0 bases, with 7 bases lying between them. The CDR3 loop spans 14 amino acids. CDR1 MNHNS and CDR2 SASEGT come from the germline V gene. CDR3 loop: CASSEIRDQETQYF. Here the CDR3 DNA reads TGTGCCAGCAGTGAAATCCGGGACCAAGAGACCCAGTACTTC.

This clone was detected only a few times. V is TRBV30 and J is TRBJ2-5, with a weak D call TRBD1 (5 bases). This CDR3 spans 13 amino acids. Trimming removed 3 bases from V and 7 bases from J, with 15 bases in between. Per germline, CDR1 GTSNPN and CDR2 SVGIG (reference sequence). The CDR3 is CAWSPDSAGTQYF. The CDR3 DNA follows: TGTGCCTGGAGCCCAGACAGCGCTGGGACCCAGTACTTC. The full variable domain, completed using reference TRBV30 and TRBJ2-5, is SQTIHQWPATLVQPVGSPLSLECTVEGTSNPNLYWYRQAAGRGLQLLFYSVGIGQISSEVPQNLSASRPQDRQFILSSKKLLLSDSGFYLCAWSPDSAGTQYFGPGTRLLVL.

Worth noting for this clone: Other nucleotide sequences in the sample specify the same CDR3. The chain uses TRBV6-5 and TRBJ1-2; D remains unclear. V was shortened by 6 bases and J by 8 bases, with 16 bases between the two germline ends. The CDR3 covers 13 residues. Germline assignment: CDR1 MNHEY and CDR2 SVGAGI. This CDR3 reads CASSPYILGGYTF. The CDR3 DNA sequence: TGTGCCAGCAGCCCTTACATACTGGGAGGCTACACCTTC.

This chain connects TRBV16 to TRBJ1-2; perhaps TRBD1 as D (5 bases). CDR3 length: 14 residues. V was shortened by 2 bases and J by 4 bases, with 11 bases between the two germline ends. Germline assignment: CDR1 KGHSY and CDR2 FQNENV. CDR3: CASSQARGVYGYTF. CDR3 nucleotide sequence: TGTGCCAGCAGCCAAGCAAGGGGCGTCTATGGCTACACCTTC. Complete variable domain (other parts from reference TRBV16 and TRBJ1-2): GEEVAQTPKHLVRGEGQKAKLYCAPIKGHSYVFWYQQVLKNEFKFLISFQNENVFDETGMPKERFSAKCLPNSPCSLEIQATKLEDSAVYFCASSQARGVYGYTFGSGTRLTVV.

This clone was picked up a small number of times. CDR3 sequence reads: CASSLGFTQYF. The DNA of the CDR3 is TGTGCCAGCAGCTTAGGTTTTACGCAGTATTTT. The V and J genes are TRBV7-9 and TRBJ2-3; D gene ambiguous. Between the trimmed V and J ends, which lost 1 base and 8 bases, there was a span of 4 bases. The CDR3 length is 11 residues. CDR1 is SEHNR, CDR2 FQNEAQ, per germline (reference sequence).

This rearrangement joins TRBV10-2 to TRBJ2-1; 14 bases match TRBD2. From germline, CDR1 is WSHSY and CDR2 SAAADI. The CDR3 contains 16 residues. V lost 7 bases, J lost 12 bases, and 14 bases stayed unmatched. The CDR3 DNA reads as TGCGCCAGCAAGAAGGGGGGACTAGCGGGAGAAGTTGGGCAGTTCTTC. Protein: CASKKGGLAGEVGQFF.

This clone was picked up a small number of times. The CDR3 loop is CASSLTGGELYNEQFF. CDR3 nucleotide sequence: TGTGCCAGCAGCTTAACGGGCGGGGAATTGTACAATGAGCAGTTCTTC. This chain connects TRBV11-2 to TRBJ2-1, with D perhaps matching TRBD2 (6 bases). Germline V gene lookup returns CDR1 SGHAT and CDR2 FQNNGV. Trimming took off 2 bases at V and 4 bases at J, with 15 bases between the two ends. The CDR3 runs to 16 residues.

This sequence joins TRBV5-6 and TRBJ2-5; 7 bases agree with TRBD1. The germline V gene has CDR1 SGHDT and CDR2 YYEEEE. This CDR3 has 19 residues. V dropped 2 bases and J dropped 1; count of bases not matched to a gene: 17. The CDR3 is CASSFGQVIGDWGQETQYF. The CDR3 region has the DNA TGTGCCAGCAGCTTCGGACAGGTGATAGGGGATTGGGGCCAAGAGACCCAGTACTTC.

The chain links TRBV28 to TRBJ2-1; D is perhaps TRBD1 or TRBD2 (5 bases each). This CDR3 has 14 residues. CDR1 is MDHEN, CDR2 SYDVKM, per germline. The ends were cut back, 5 bases at V and 9 bases at J, with 17 bases in the middle. This CDR3 is CASSALRGAVEQFF. CDR3 in DNA: TGTGCCAGCAGTGCCCTTCGAGGGGCGGTTGAGCAGTTCTTC.

This clone was found once. The genes are TRBV10-3 and TRBJ1-5; D is possibly TRBD1 (5 bases). Germline V gene sequence: CDR1 ENHRY, CDR2 SYGVKD. Between the trimmed V and J ends, which lost 0 bases and 0 bases, there was a span of 9 bases. This CDR3 contains 16 residues. In DNA, the CDR3 is TGTGCCATCAGTGAGTCGCCCAGGGCTAGCAATCAGCCCCAGCATTTT. Its protein is CAISESPRASNQPQHF.

This chain joins TRBV9 and TRBJ2-5; a weak D match, TRBD1 (5 bases). V was shortened by 0 bases and J by 0 bases, with 15 bases between the two germline ends. Germline V gives CDR1 SGDLS, CDR2 YYNGEE. The CDR3 is made up of 17 amino acids. CDR3 DNA: TGTGCCAGCAGCGTAGGGAGCGACAGACAGTACCAAGAGACCCAGTACTTC. Its protein is CASSVGSDRQYQETQYF.

This chain joins TRBV10-3 and TRBJ2-5; tentative D call: TRBD2 (6 bases). CDR1 is ENHRY and CDR2 is SYGVKD in the germline V gene. Trimming pared 8 bases from V and 5 bases from J, leaving 18 bases between. This CDR3 is 14 amino acids long. The CDR3: CAIRDSGRRETQYF. Written as DNA, the CDR3 is TGTGCCATCCGGGATAGCGGTCGAAGGGAGACCCAGTACTTC.

The chain joins TRBV6-1 to TRBJ1-2; D might be TRBD1 (6 bases). Between the trimmed V and J ends, which lost 6 bases and 2 bases, there was a span of 10 bases. Germline assignment: CDR1 MNHNS and CDR2 SASEGT. This CDR3 has 13 residues. The CDR3 loop reads CASSPGANYGYTF. The CDR3 coding sequence is TGTGCCAGCAGCCCGGGGGCGAACTATGGCTACACCTTC.

This clone was seen only a few times. For the CDR3, the DNA is TGTGCCAGTAGTATCCGGGGAAGTGGCTATGGCTACACCTTC. Its translation is CASSIRGSGYGYTF. J is TRBJ1-2 and V is TRBV19, with unresolved D. This CDR3 is 14 amino acids long. Trimming took 3 bases from V and 4 from J, leaving 12 bases between them. The germline V gene has CDR1 LNHDA and CDR2 SQIVND (reference sequence).

V and J are TRBV7-9 and TRBJ1-1, with no clear D. Per the germline V gene, CDR1 is SEHNR and CDR2 is FQNEAQ (reference sequence). There are 15 residues in the CDR3. Trimming removed 2 bases from V and 1 base from J, with 11 bases in between. This CDR3 is CASSLTRQENTEAFF. The DNA of the CDR3 is TGTGCCAGCAGCTTAACCAGACAAGAGAACACTGAAGCTTTCTTT.

The chain is built from TRBV10-3 and TRBJ1-3; 8 nucleotides agree with TRBD1. This CDR3 has 20 amino acids. Germline CDR1 reads ENHRY; CDR2 reads SYGVKD. J gave up 3 bases and V 0 bases, and 16 bases lay outside the gene matches. The CDR3 nucleotides read TGTGCCATCAGTGAGTCCAATGGCGGGGCAGGGGGCGCGAATGGAAACACCATATATTTT. Residues: CAISESNGGAGGANGNTIYF.